Listed below are T cell receptor beta chains from one sample, sequenced in a study of blood T cell repertoires in COVID-19. Sequencing was performed with immunoSEQ multiplex PCR; in TCRdb, only in-frame clones are kept and a portion is missing. The sample carries fewer than 350,000 clones, 88% recorded once. The sample taken for sequencing was peripheral blood. The source is a man younger than 30 with active or convalescent COVID-19. The CDR3 runs from the conserved cysteine through the conserved F or W. The D gene is left open where the match is weak. Some rows have no size entry. The others give once, few or many, or a class for an expanded clone.

d_gene	abundance	v_gene	j_gene	CDR3aa	CDR3nt
NA	NA	TRBV11-2	TRBJ2-6	CASSLDLSGFLSGANVLTF	TGTGCCAGCAGCTTAGACCTGAGCGGGTTTCTCTCTGGGGCCAACGTCCTGACTTTC
TRBD2	NA	TRBV4-1	TRBJ2-1	CASSQVKRGGYNEQFF	TGCGCCAGCAGCCAGGTAAAGCGGGGGGGCTACAATGAGCAGTTCTTC
TRBD2	NA	TRBV11-3	TRBJ2-1	CASSRTSGGHNEQFF	TGTGCCAGCAGTCGGACTAGCGGGGGTCACAATGAGCAGTTCTTC
NA	few	TRBV12-5	TRBJ2-3	CASGLMGTSDTQYF	TGTGCTAGTGGTTTGATGGGGACTTCAGATACGCAGTATTTT
TRBD2	NA	TRBV15	TRBJ2-1	CATSRLLAAEQFF	TGTGCCACCAGCAGGCTACTAGCGGCGGAGCAGTTCTTC
NA	NA	TRBV2	TRBJ1-1	CASNKLGEAFF	TGTGCCAGCAACAAACTAGGTGAAGCTTTCTTT
TRBD1	NA	TRBV27	TRBJ2-1	CASMGQGMNEQFF	TGTGCCAGCATGGGACAGGGCATGAATGAGCAGTTCTTC
TRBD1	NA	TRBV14	TRBJ2-7	CASSVGQGVYEQYF	TGTGCCAGCAGCGTAGGACAGGGGGTCTACGAGCAGTACTTC
NA	NA	TRBV21-1	TRBJ1-4	CASSKGGGGRENEKLFF	TGTGCCAGCAGCAAAGGAGGCGGGGGCCGAGAAAATGAAAAACTGTTTTTT
NA	NA	TRBV12-3/TRBV12-4	TRBJ1-6	CASSTRTSLGLHF	TGTGCCAGCAGTACCCGGACTTCTCTCGGCCTCCACTTT
TRBD2	NA	TRBV14	TRBJ2-5	CASSPRSSGGAGETQYF	TGTGCCAGCAGCCCTAGAAGTAGCGGGGGGGCAGGAGAGACCCAGTACTTC
NA	NA	TRBV10-3	TRBJ2-7	CAIRPDRPKEQYF	TGTGCCATCAGACCCGACAGGCCTAAAGAGCAGTACTTC
NA	NA	TRBV15	TRBJ2-5	CATRGAETQYF	TGTGCCACTCGGGGGGCCGAGACCCAGTACTTC
NA	once	TRBV7-2	TRBJ2-1	CASSLVSSNEQFF	TGTGCCAGCAGCCTAGTGTCCAGCAATGAGCAGTTCTTC
TRBD1	NA	TRBV12-5	TRBJ1-2	CASGLPQGAAIGYTF	TGTGCTAGTGGTTTGCCCCAGGGGGCTGCGATTGGCTACACCTTC
NA	once	TRBV5-4	TRBJ2-1	CASSRGGFVDEQFF	TGTGCCAGCAGCAGGGGGGGGTTCGTGGATGAGCAGTTCTTC
NA	NA	TRBV29-1	TRBJ1-1	CSVLPTTQGTLNTEAFF	TGCAGCGTTTTACCCACAACCCAGGGTACCTTGAACACTGAAGCTTTCTTT
NA	NA	TRBV6-5	TRBJ2-7	CASRWTFYGQYF	TGTGCCAGCAGGTGGACTTTCTACGGGCAGTACTTC
NA	NA	TRBV6-6	TRBJ1-6	CASSPQGIEGSPLHF	TGTGCCAGCAGCCCACAGGGTATTGAGGGTTCACCCCTCCACTTT
TRBD1	NA	TRBV2	TRBJ1-2	CASSEGSGGAGYTF	TGTGCCAGCAGTGAAGGCTCAGGGGGCGCCGGCTACACCTTC
TRBD2	NA	TRBV27	TRBJ2-5	CASRSLADKETQYF	TGTGCCAGCCGCTCTCTAGCGGACAAAGAGACCCAGTACTTC
TRBD1	NA	TRBV6-5	TRBJ2-7	CASRPQGQHYEQYF	TGTGCCAGCAGACCCCAGGGACAGCACTACGAGCAGTACTTC
NA	NA	TRBV4-2	TRBJ2-3	CASSQDPGVSTDTQYF	TGTGCCAGCAGCCAAGATCCGGGGGTTAGCACAGATACGCAGTATTTT
NA	NA	TRBV25-1	TRBJ1-6	CASSEREGRSPLHF	TGTGCCAGCAGTGAACGGGAGGGTCGTTCACCCCTCCACTTT
NA	NA	TRBV10-1	TRBJ2-7	CASSDPGLGANEQYF	TGCGCCAGCAGTGATCCAGGGCTTGGGGCCAACGAGCAGTACTTC
TRBD1	NA	TRBV6-6	TRBJ2-6	CAIEGTGHSGANVLTF	TGTGCCATAGAAGGGACAGGGCACTCTGGGGCCAACGTCCTGACTTTC
NA	once	TRBV18	TRBJ1-5	CASSPTDSNQPQHF	TGTGCCAGCTCACCGACAGATAGCAATCAGCCCCAGCATTTT
TRBD1	NA	TRBV5-1	TRBJ1-1	CASSPAPGQGSEGAFF	TGCGCCAGCAGCCCAGCACCGGGACAGGGGTCCGAAGGAGCTTTCTTT
TRBD1	NA	TRBV6-5	TRBJ1-2	CASSPGTGVNYGYTF	TGTGCCAGCAGCCCCGGGACAGGGGTAAACTATGGCTACACCTTC
TRBD2	NA	TRBV4-3	TRBJ2-3	CASSRQLAGQTDTQYF	TGCGCCAGCAGCCGACAACTAGCGGGGCAAACAGATACGCAGTATTTT
NA	NA	TRBV19	TRBJ2-5	CASRTPGNQETQYF	TGTGCCAGTAGAACTCCAGGGAATCAAGAGACCCAGTACTTC
TRBD1	once	TRBV5-1	TRBJ2-3	CASIPGQGTDTQYF	TGCGCCAGCATCCCGGGACAGGGAACAGATACGCAGTATTTT
TRBD1	NA	TRBV5-1	TRBJ1-6	CASSLDFVGQGGSPLHF	TGCGCCAGCAGCTTGGATTTTGTGGGACAGGGTGGATCACCCCTCCACTTT
TRBD1	NA	TRBV6-5	TRBJ2-3	CASSWDRGTDTQYF	TGTGCCAGCAGTTGGGACAGGGGCACAGATACGCAGTATTTT
TRBD1	NA	TRBV5-6	TRBJ1-2	CASSSNLQGDYGYTF	TGTGCCAGCAGCTCGAACTTACAGGGGGACTATGGCTACACCTTC
NA	NA	TRBV5-1	TRBJ2-6	CASSLDSGANVLTF	TGCGCCAGCAGCTTGGACTCCGGGGCCAACGTCCTGACTTTC
TRBD1	NA	TRBV19	TRBJ1-3	CASTSPGQVLNTIYF	TGTGCCAGTACATCGCCAGGACAGGTCTTAAACACCATATATTTT
NA	NA	TRBV7-8	TRBJ1-2	CASSSRRGGNYGYTF	TGTGCCAGCAGCAGTCGGCGGGGAGGTAACTATGGCTACACCTTC
NA	NA	TRBV9	TRBJ1-3	CASSEGESSGNTIYF	TGTGCCAGCAGCGAGGGGGAGAGCTCTGGAAACACCATATATTTT
NA	once	TRBV5-4	TRBJ2-3	CASSFGVDTQYF	TGTGCCAGCAGCTTCGGGGTAGATACGCAGTATTTT
NA	NA	TRBV6-5	TRBJ2-1	CASSSTEQGYNEQFF	TGTGCCAGCAGTTCGACTGAACAGGGTTACAATGAGCAGTTCTTC
NA	NA	TRBV10-3	TRBJ2-3	CAISESGYDTQYF	TGTGCCATCAGTGAGTCGGGCTACGATACGCAGTATTTT
NA	NA	TRBV4-2	TRBJ1-5	CASSQDSGRSNQPQHF	TGTGCCAGCAGCCAAGATTCAGGGAGGAGCAATCAGCCCCAGCATTTT
NA	once	TRBV7-8	TRBJ1-5	CASSVTHRENQPQHF	TGTGCCAGCAGCGTAACCCACAGGGAAAATCAGCCCCAGCATTTT
TRBD1	NA	TRBV6-4	TRBJ2-2	CASRSQGSTGELFF	TGTGCCAGCAGATCACAGGGGTCCACCGGGGAGCTGTTTTTT
NA	NA	TRBV6-1	TRBJ1-6	CASSEKESASPLHF	TGTGCCAGCAGTGAAAAGGAGAGTGCATCACCCCTCCACTTT
NA	NA	TRBV2	TRBJ2-1	CASRDRRSDNEQFF	TGTGCCAGCAGAGACAGGCGCTCTGACAATGAGCAGTTCTTC
TRBD2	NA	TRBV19	TRBJ2-7	CASSWSAGAREQYF	TGTGCCAGTAGCTGGTCAGCGGGGGCTCGGGAGCAGTACTTC
TRBD1	NA	TRBV18	TRBJ1-5	CASSLDRGNQPQHF	TGTGCCAGCTCACTCGACAGGGGCAATCAGCCCCAGCATTTT
NA	NA	TRBV5-4	TRBJ1-3	CASSPAAGNSAGNTIYF	TGTGCCAGCAGCCCGGCGGCGGGTAATAGTGCTGGAAACACCATATATTTT
NA	NA	TRBV27	TRBJ2-7	CASSLDAGLVASEQYF	TGTGCCAGCAGTTTAGATGCAGGGCTAGTTGCCAGCGAGCAGTACTTC
NA	NA	TRBV7-2	TRBJ1-1	CASSLGTGGVAEAFF	TGTGCCAGCAGCTTAGGAACAGGCGGAGTAGCTGAAGCTTTCTTT
NA	NA	TRBV5-4	TRBJ1-1	CASLGGFGVNTEAFF	TGTGCCAGCCTGGGGGGGTTCGGCGTGAACACTGAAGCTTTCTTT